What follows are 22 T cell receptor beta chains derived from one specimen sequenced in a study of blood T cell repertoires in COVID-19. TCRdb's table, derived via immunoSEQ multiplex PCR, lists solely in-frame clones and lacks some. Of more than 300,000 clones listed, 65% to 85% are singletons. The sample comprised peripheral blood. The receptor source for this set is a woman aged 50 to 65 with acute or convalescent COVID-19.

The V and J genes are TRBV6-6 and TRBJ2-3; 9 bases map to TRBD1. Germline CDR1 is MNHNY and CDR2 is SVGAGI (reference sequence). The CDR3 sequence is 13 residues long. The trim removed 8 bases at V and 8 bases at J, leaving 8 bases unmatched. The CDR3 reads CASWTGVPGTQYF. CDR3 DNA: TGTGCCAGCTGGACAGGGGTCCCCGGTACGCAGTATTTT.

The CDR3 nucleotides read TGTGCCAGCAGCTTAGGTAGCGGGAGGGCGGGGAACAATGAGCAGTTCTTC. Its protein is CASSLGSGRAGNNEQFF. J is TRBJ2-1 and V is TRBV7-2; TRBD2 matches 11 bases. The CDR3 is made up of 17 amino acids. Germline loops: CDR1 SGHTA, CDR2 FQGNSA. With V trimmed by 1 base and J by 5 bases, 7 bases remained unmatched.

The chain links TRBV6-5 to TRBJ2-3; possibly TRBD2 for D (5 bases). This CDR3 spans 13 amino acids. Germline V gives CDR1 MNHEY, CDR2 SVGAGI. V was shortened by 7 bases and J by 3 bases, with 11 bases between the two germline ends. The CDR3 reads CASTNPGTDTQYF. DNA for the CDR3: TGTGCCAGCACGAACCCGGGGACAGATACGCAGTATTTT.

V is TRBV24-1 and J is TRBJ1-5, with 8 nucleotides matching TRBD1. The germline V gene encodes CDR1 KGHDR and CDR2 SFDVKD. This CDR3 has 16 residues. J lost 2 bases, V lost 2 bases, and 4 bases had no gene match. The CDR3 region is CATSDSGQGGNQPQHF. CDR3 coding DNA: TGTGCCACCAGTGATTCCGGACAGGGAGGCAATCAGCCCCAGCATTTT.

This clone has a handful of counts. The chain is built from TRBV7-2 and TRBJ1-2, with D perhaps TRBD1 (5 bases). The CDR3 consists of 14 residues. CDR1 SGHTA and CDR2 FQGNSA come from the germline V gene. Trimming shortened V by 4 bases and J by 4 bases, and 13 bases separated the two germline ends. The CDR3 reads CASSSLGGSYGYTF. For the CDR3, the DNA is TGTGCCAGCAGCTCCCTTGGGGGGTCCTATGGCTACACCTTC. Complete variable domain (other parts from reference TRBV7-2 and TRBJ1-2): GAGVSQSPSNKVTEKGKDVELRCDPISGHTALYWYRQSLGQGLEFLIYFQGNSAPDKSGLPSDRFSAERTGGSVSTLTIQRTQQEDSAVYLCASSSLGGSYGYTFGSGTRLTVV.

In this sample, this clone turned up once. CDR3 DNA: TGTGCCAGCAGCTTAGCGGCGGGGGTCCATGAGCAGTTCTTC. It translates to CASSLAAGVHEQFF. V usage is TRBV7-9 and J usage is TRBJ2-1, with 7 bases fitting TRBD2. Germline assignment: CDR1 SEHNR and CDR2 FQNEAQ (reference sequence). The CDR3 covers 14 residues. The V segment lost 0 bases and the J segment 8 bases; nucleotides outside the gene matches: 4. The full variable domain, completed using reference TRBV7-9 and TRBJ2-1, is DTGVSQNPRHKITKRGQNVTFRCDPISEHNRLYWYRQTLGQGPEFLTYFQNEAQLEKSRLLSDRFSAERPKGSFSTLEIQRTEQGDSAMYLCASSLAAGVHEQFFGPGTRLTVL.

The V gene is TRBV11-2, the J gene TRBJ2-1; 11 bases fit TRBD2. Germline V lookup: CDR1 SGHAT, CDR2 FQNNGV. Unmatched junction bases numbered 1, after V lost 5 bases and J lost 1 base. The CDR3 is 15 amino acids. CDR3 sequence: CASSPSGGSYNEQFF. CDR3 nucleotide sequence: TGTGCCAGCAGCCCTAGCGGGGGGTCCTACAATGAGCAGTTCTTC.

There are a few counts of this clone. This chain uses TRBV6-6 with TRBJ2-3, with 14 nucleotides matching TRBD2. V was clipped by 5 bases and J by 4 bases; unmatched bases: 11. This CDR3 spans 18 amino acids. The germline CDR1 and CDR2 sequences are MNHNY and SVGAGI (reference sequence). CDR3 nucleotide sequence: TGTGCCAGCAGTCCTCCCCCCGGGACTAGCGGGAGATCAGATACGCAGTATTTT. Its protein is CASSPPPGTSGRSDTQYF.

The chain recombines TRBV7-2 with TRBJ1-1; D is uncertain. Trimming shortened V by 7 bases and J by 3 bases, and 12 bases separated the two germline ends. Germline CDR1 is SGHTA and CDR2 is FQGNSA. The CDR3 totals 13 residues. The DNA of the CDR3 is TGTGCCAGCACCCGGGTCATGGACACTGAAGCTTTCTTT. Translating gives CASTRVMDTEAFF.

The V gene is TRBV29-1, the J gene TRBJ1-2; D unclear. Trimming removed 6 bases from V and 4 bases from J, with 18 bases in between. Germline CDR1 reads SQVTM; CDR2 reads ANQGSEA. The CDR3 has 14 residues. CDR3 in DNA: TGCAGCGTGCGGGTCGAGGTGGAGGGCTATGGCTACACCTTC. This gives the protein CSVRVEVEGYGYTF.

With regard to this clone: A read error may account for a junction end that differs from germline. The CDR3 loop is CASSNWDSQEAQYF. The CDR3 DNA reads as TGTGCCAGTAGTAACTGGGACAGCCAAGAGGCCCAGTACTTC. V is TRBV19 and J is TRBJ2-5; TRBD1 aligns across 7 bases. Germline V CDR1 and CDR2: LNHDA, SQIVND (reference sequence). The CDR3 totals 14 residues.

This clone came up a few times. The chain links TRBV10-1 to TRBJ1-4; 8 nucleotides match TRBD1. The V segment lost 5 bases and the J segment 6 bases; nucleotides outside the gene matches: 5. Germline-derived CDR1 and CDR2 are WNHNN and SYGVQD (reference sequence). The CDR3 extends over 14 amino acids. The CDR3: CASSRQGWHEKLFF. The CDR3 DNA reads TGCGCCAGCAGTCGACAGGGGTGGCATGAAAAACTGTTTTTT.

This chain links TRBV2 with TRBJ1-6; D not certain. Germline CDR1 is SNHLY and CDR2 is FYNNEI. The CDR3 sequence is 13 residues long. Between the trimmed V and J ends, which lost 10 bases and 9 bases, there was a span of 16 bases. The CDR3 is CATERGLGSPLHF. The CDR3 region has the DNA TGTGCCACTGAACGGGGATTAGGTTCACCCCTCCACTTT.

This chain connects TRBV30 to TRBJ1-2; D gene uncertain. CDR1 and CDR2 from the germline V gene are GTSNPN and SVGIG (reference sequence). This CDR3 has 12 residues. Trimming removed 3 bases from V and 4 bases from J, with 9 bases in between. Written as DNA, the CDR3 is TGTGCCTGGAGCCGGGGAGTCTATGGCTACACCTTC. Translation gives CAWSRGVYGYTF.

V gene TRBV5-4 combines with J gene TRBJ2-7, with TRBD2 as a possible D gene (5 bases). This CDR3 is built from 17 residues. The germline V and J ends were trimmed by 0 bases and 5 bases, with 21 bases remaining between them. From germline, CDR1 is SGHNT and CDR2 YYREEE (reference sequence). In DNA, the CDR3 is TGTGCCAGCAGCTTGGGTACGATGGGGAGATCAGTGGACGAGCAGTACTTC. It is translated as CASSLGTMGRSVDEQYF.

The V gene is TRBV7-3, the J gene TRBJ2-7; 11 nucleotides agree with TRBD1. V was pared by 4 bases and J by 5 bases, with 7 bases of the junction left unmatched. CDR1 SGHTA and CDR2 FQGTGA come from the germline V gene. The CDR3 totals 15 residues. CDR3 nucleotides: TGTGCCAGCAGCTCACGGACAGGGGGCTTCGACGAGCAGTACTTC. Residues: CASSSRTGGFDEQYF.

The chain employs TRBV5-1 and TRBJ2-5, with 8 positions matching TRBD1. V trimming: 0 bases; J trimming: 1 base; junction bases outside the gene matches: 8. Germline V gene sequence: CDR1 SGHRS, CDR2 YFSETQ. The CDR3 is 17 residues long. The CDR3: CASSLALGQAFQETQYF. The CDR3 bases are TGCGCCAGCAGCTTGGCCTTGGGACAGGCATTCCAAGAGACCCAGTACTTC.

This clone was seen just once. The junction departs from the called germline gene at one end, perhaps through a read error. This chain links TRBV14 with TRBJ1-3, with D maybe TRBD1 (5 bases). This CDR3 contains 14 residues. CDR1 and CDR2 (germline): SGHDN, FVKESK. The chain's CDR3 is CASSEDSSGNTIYF. The CDR3 region has the DNA TGTGCCAGCAGCGAAGACAGCTCTGGAAACACCATATATTTT.

J is TRBJ1-2 and V is TRBV5-5; no reliable D call. CDR3 length: 12 amino acids. CDR1 is SGHKS and CDR2 is YYEKEE in the germline V gene (reference sequence). Between the trimmed V and J ends, which lost 4 bases and 4 bases, there was a span of 8 bases. The CDR3 DNA follows: TGTGCCAGCAGCATAGATTTCTATGGCTACACCTTC. Protein product: CASSIDFYGYTF.

The chain joins TRBV19 to TRBJ2-1; D not resolved. The length of the CDR3 is 19 residues. Germline values: CDR1 LNHDA, CDR2 SQIVND (reference sequence). Trimming stripped 4 bases from V and 0 bases from J, with 22 bases between. CDR3 amino acids: CASSTPDFTVSSSYNEQFF. The DNA for the CDR3 is TGTGCCAGTAGTACCCCCGATTTTACGGTCTCAAGCTCCTACAATGAGCAGTTCTTC.

This clone was recorded a few times. This chain connects TRBV19 to TRBJ1-1; D unclear. Germline V lookup: CDR1 LNHDA, CDR2 SQIVND (reference sequence). With 5 bases removed from V and 0 bases from J, the gap between germline ends came to 13 bases. The CDR3 sequence is 15 residues long. CDR3 sequence reads: CASSESYPLNTEAFF. CDR3 nucleotides: TGTGCCAGTAGTGAAAGCTACCCATTGAACACTGAAGCTTTCTTT. The entire variable domain, with the rest obtained from reference TRBV19 and TRBJ1-1, is as follows: DGGITQSPKYLFRKEGQNVTLSCEQNLNHDAMYWYRQDPGQGLRLIYYSQIVNDFQKGDIAEGYSVSREKKESFPLTVTSAQKNPTAFYLCASSESYPLNTEAFFGQGTRLTVV.

In the case of this clone: One junction end disagrees with the germline gene, perhaps due to a read error. This rearrangement joins TRBV5-4 to TRBJ2-6, with 10 nucleotides matching TRBD1. There are 18 residues in the CDR3. Germline V gives CDR1 SGHNT, CDR2 YYREEE (reference sequence). CDR3 protein: CASSSGTGAVSGANVPTF. The CDR3 DNA reads TGTGCCAGCAGCTCCGGGACAGGGGCCGTCTCTGGGGCCAACGTCCCGACTTTC.